The 3 T cell receptor beta chains below come from one sample, sequenced in a study of shared clonotypes between healthy human individuals. Here immunoSEQ multiplex PCR was the method, and the copy in TCRdb shows in-frame clones only, minus some. In the table there are some 1 million clones, roughly 70% of which are singletons. Source material: memory CD4+ T cells sorted from blood. The subset is: CD45RA-negative fraction. The source of these receptors is a young man in good health.

This chain connects TRBV5-4 to TRBJ2-2; D may match TRBD1 or TRBD2 (6 bases each). The V end was cut by 4 bases, the J end by 6 bases, with 10 bases between. Germline lookup yields CDR1 SGHNT and CDR2 YYREEE (reference sequence). The CDR3 is 13 residues long. CDR3 region: CASSGRGAGELFF. CDR3 nucleotide sequence: TGTGCCAGCAGCGGAAGGGGGGCCGGGGAGCTGTTTTTT. Drawing the rest from reference TRBV5-4 and TRBJ2-2, the complete variable domain is ETGVTQSPTHLIKTRGQQVTLRCSSQSGHNTVSWYQQALGQGPQFIFQYYREEENGRGNFPPRFSGLQFPNYSSELNVNALELDDSALYLCASSGRGAGELFFGEGSRLTVL.

This chain connects TRBV29-1 to TRBJ1-2; D is perhaps TRBD1 (5 bases). The CDR3 runs to 12 residues. The germline V gene encodes CDR1 SQVTM and CDR2 ANQGSEA. The V and J ends lost 2 bases and 5 bases respectively, with 9 bases between them. The DNA for the CDR3 is TGCAGCGTTGAACGGGGGATATATGGCTACACCTTC. Its protein product is CSVERGIYGYTF.

The gene calls are TRBV6-5 and TRBJ2-3; D is perhaps TRBD1 or TRBD2 (5 bases each). V was trimmed by 5 bases and J by 6 bases, leaving 18 bases between them. This CDR3 is 15 amino acids long. CDR1 is MNHEY and CDR2 is SVGAGI in the germline V gene. CDR3 in amino acids: CASSTAGTYGDTQYF. Written as DNA, the CDR3 is TGTGCCAGCAGTACTGCCGGGACCTATGGGGATACGCAGTATTTT.